Listed here is a single T cell receptor (beta chain). The entry originates in a study of T cell responses to AZD1222 COVID-19 vaccine. Looked up from germline, CDR1 is SGHDT and CDR2 is YYEEEE. Trimming removed 4 bases from V and 2 bases from J, with 20 bases in between. The CDR3 consists of 17 residues. The data were produced by immunoSEQ multiplex PCR, yet TCRdb's version contains in-frame clones alone and is incomplete. The table records 150,000 to 200,000 clones, almost 95% of them present only once. The source is an adult in good health. The input for sequencing was peripheral blood, taken on day 0 of AZD1222 vaccination. The chain recombines TRBV5-6 with TRBJ2-3; maybe TRBD2 (6 bases). The CDR3 is CASSRHRDSQITDTQYF. CDR3 sequence (DNA): TGTGCCAGCAGCCGTCACCGGGACTCACAAATCACAGATACGCAGTATTTT.